The present T cell receptor (beta chain) was sequenced within a study of CD8 T cells in Susac syndrome. It was with random hexamers that roughly 0.45 to 1 ug RNA was reverse transcribed. TCRdb redid the calling of the immunoSEQ multiplex PCR reads with MiXCR, one entry per CDR3 protein. The repertoire holds about 140,000 distinct CDR3 sequences, with approximately 95% as singletons. TCR beta from blood CD8+ and CD4+ T cells was sequenced. Sample: CD4+ T cells from PBMCs. The clonotype originates from a human donor with Susac syndrome.

The CDR3 spells CASSPPRPQETQYF. CDR3 nucleotide sequence: TGTGCCAGCTCACCACCACGACCCCAAGAGACCCAGTACTTC. This chain connects TRBV18 to TRBJ2-5; D not certain. The germline V gene has CDR1 KGHSH and CDR2 LQKENI. Trimming removed 0 bases from V and 1 base from J, with 6 bases in between. The CDR3 is 14 residues long.